Each of the 9 T cell receptor beta chains below was sequenced from the same sample in a study of beta chain features in type 1 diabetes. Of the isolated RNA, all was reverse transcribed, and so the sequenced material was expressed TCRB transcripts. Some clones are missing from TCRdb's copy, which holds only in-frame ones; the method was immunoSEQ multiplex PCR. This sample carries 250,000 to 300,000 clones, over 11% of them seen once, and the ten largest clones take about 0.015%. Their recognized antigens are unknown. Study-wide points: Patients with Type 1 diabetes showed moderately but significantly shorter TCRB CDR3s in all four CD4+ subsets.

Material: naive CD4+ T cells from blood. All receptors derive from a young man with type 1 diabetes.

This clone has more than one count but fewer than ten. The chain joins TRBV7-2 to TRBJ1-2; D possibly corresponds to TRBD1 (6 bases). Germline CDR1 reads SGHTA; CDR2 reads FQGNSA. The CDR3 totals 15 residues. With 2 bases removed from V and 3 bases from J, the gap between germline ends came to 13 bases. CDR3 loop: CASSLSRTEYYGYTF. The DNA of the CDR3 is TGTGCCAGCAGCTTATCCCGGACAGAGTACTATGGCTACACCTTC.

The chain combines TRBV28 with TRBJ2-7; 9 positions match TRBD2. The CDR3 spans 14 residues. Trimming took 2 bases from V and 4 from J; bases not matched to a gene: 3. Germline CDR1 is MDHEN and CDR2 is SYDVKM. The CDR3 DNA reads TGTGCCAGCAGTTTAGCTAGCGGGATGTACGAGCAGTACTTC. This translates into CASSLASGMYEQYF.

This clone has more than one count but fewer than ten. The genes are TRBV30 and TRBJ2-2, with D possibly matching TRBD2 (5 bases). This CDR3 comprises 14 residues. Germline lookup yields CDR1 GTSNPN and CDR2 SVGIG (reference sequence). Trimming removed 4 bases from V and 0 bases from J, with 9 bases in between. The CDR3 loop reads CAWTSLANTGELFF. Written as DNA, the CDR3 is TGTGCCTGGACTAGCTTAGCGAACACCGGGGAGCTGTTTTTT.

The chain carries TRBV6-1 and TRBJ2-7; possible D gene TRBD1, 6 bases. The length of the CDR3 is 13 residues. V shed 4 bases and J shed 3 bases, with 10 bases lying between them. The germline CDR1 and CDR2 sequences are MNHNS and SASEGT. CDR3 nucleotides: TGTGCCAGCAGTGTATACAGGGACTACGAGCAGTACTTC. Translation: CASSVYRDYEQYF.

The gene calls are TRBV9 and TRBJ2-3, with D maybe TRBD2 (7 bases). Trimming pared 4 bases from V and 0 bases from J, leaving 18 bases between. From germline, CDR1 is SGDLS and CDR2 YYNGEE. The CDR3 loop spans 17 amino acids. CDR3 protein: CASSYDHRGASTDTQYF. The CDR3 nucleotides are TGTGCCAGCAGCTATGATCACCGGGGGGCGAGCACAGATACGCAGTATTTT.

This clone was found a few times. V gene TRBV2 combines with J gene TRBJ1-5; no clear D gene. CDR3 length: 14 residues. Germline loops: CDR1 SNHLY, CDR2 FYNNEI. V lost 6 bases to trimming and J lost 2 bases, with 11 bases between them. CDR3 coding DNA: TGTGCCAGCAGCTCTTACAGACGCAATCAGCCCCAGCATTTT. Its protein product is CASSSYRRNQPQHF.

The chain has TRBV6-1 and TRBJ2-5; D perhaps matches TRBD1 (5 bases). The germline V and J ends were trimmed by 4 bases and 5 bases, with 11 bases remaining between them. This CDR3 comprises 13 residues. Germline V gene sequence: CDR1 MNHNS, CDR2 SASEGT. CDR3 in amino acids: CASSAGMFETQYF. CDR3 nucleotides: TGTGCCAGCAGTGCAGGGATGTTTGAGACCCAGTACTTC.

This clone was recorded a few times. This chain connects TRBV7-3 to TRBJ2-2; 9 nucleotides align to TRBD1. Looked up from germline, CDR1 is SGHTA and CDR2 is FQGTGA. There are 15 residues in the CDR3. V was pared by 1 base and J by 5 bases, with 2 bases of the junction left unmatched. The chain's CDR3 is CASSLSGQGTGELFF. The CDR3 nucleotides are TGTGCCAGCAGCTTAAGTGGACAGGGGACCGGGGAGCTGTTTTTT.

This clone has just a few counts. CDR3 nucleotides: TGTGCCATCAGAGCGGGAGAGGAGGATGAGCAGTTCTTC. It codes for CAIRAGEEDEQFF. V and J are TRBV10-3 and TRBJ2-1, with TRBD2 identical over 8 bases. The CDR3 spans 13 residues. Germline trimming cut 6 bases from V and 8 bases from J; bases unmatched to any gene: 6. Germline V gene data show CDR1 as ENHRY and CDR2 as SYGVKD.